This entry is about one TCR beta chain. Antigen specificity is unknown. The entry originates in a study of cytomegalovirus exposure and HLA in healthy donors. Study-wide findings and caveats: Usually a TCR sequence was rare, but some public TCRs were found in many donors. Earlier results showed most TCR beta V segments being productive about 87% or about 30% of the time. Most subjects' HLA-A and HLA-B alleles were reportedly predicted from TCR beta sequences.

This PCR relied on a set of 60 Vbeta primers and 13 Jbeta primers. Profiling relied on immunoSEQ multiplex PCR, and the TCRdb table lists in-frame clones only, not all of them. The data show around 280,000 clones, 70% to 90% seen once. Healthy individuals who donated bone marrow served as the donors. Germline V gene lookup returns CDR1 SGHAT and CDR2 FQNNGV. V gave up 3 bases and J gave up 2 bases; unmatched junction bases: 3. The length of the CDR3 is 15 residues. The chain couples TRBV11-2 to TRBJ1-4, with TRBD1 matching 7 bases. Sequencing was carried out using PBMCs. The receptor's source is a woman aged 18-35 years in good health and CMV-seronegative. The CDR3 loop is CASSLGQTTNEKLFF. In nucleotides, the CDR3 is TGTGCCAGCAGCTTGGGACAGACCACTAATGAAAAACTGTTTTTT.